These 5 T cell receptor beta chains originate from one sample sequenced in a study of T-cell reconstitution after alpha-beta-depleted transplantation in children. A TCRbeta library incorporating unique molecular identifiers was prepared. TCRdb independently ran MiXCR on the PCR reads; one entry per CDR3 protein. In the table there are under 850,000 distinct CDR3 sequences, around 13% of which are singletons. The input for sequencing was PBMCs, taken before TCRalphabeta/CD19-depleted stem cell transplant. The receptors shown here come from a girl aged 2 to 10 with congenital amegakaryocytic thrombocytopenia, due to receive a stem cell transplant.

This clonotype showed up just a few times. The gene calls are TRBV5-1 and TRBJ2-5; 12 bases are shared with TRBD2. The CDR3 runs to 14 residues. The germline V gene encodes CDR1 SGHRS and CDR2 YFSETQ. The ends lost 5 bases at V and 1 base at J; junction bases unmatched: 0. DNA of the CDR3: TGCGCCAGCAGACTAGCGGGAGGCCAAGAGACCCAGTACTTC. Encoded protein: CASRLAGGQETQYF.

The rearrangement links TRBV6-1 to TRBJ2-7; 11 positions match TRBD1. Germline values: CDR1 MNHNS, CDR2 SASEGT. The length of the CDR3 is 15 residues. Losses at the gene ends were 7 bases for V and 4 bases for J; bases not matched to a gene: 9. The CDR3, as DNA: TGTGCCAGCAATAGGAACCGGGACAGGGGGTACGAGCAGTACTTC. Its translation is CASNRNRDRGYEQYF.

This clonotype was seen a handful of times. Written as DNA, the CDR3 is TGTGCCAGCAGCTTACCTCTTGTGACAGCGGGGGACACAGATACGCAGTATTTT. It is translated as CASSLPLVTAGDTDTQYF. This sequence joins TRBV11-1 and TRBJ2-3; 8 bases align to TRBD2. There are 18 residues in the CDR3. The V and J ends lost 2 bases and 2 bases, in that order; junction bases with no gene match: 12. CDR1 and CDR2 from the germline V gene are SGHAT and FQDESV (reference sequence).

This clonotype was found once. The chain uses TRBV7-3 and TRBJ2-1; TRBD2 agrees at 14 bases. Trimming at V came to 1 base and at J to 0 bases, leaving 14 bases not matched to a gene. The CDR3 totals 22 residues. Germline lookup yields CDR1 SGHTA and CDR2 FQGTGA. The CDR3 DNA is TGTGCCAGCAGCTTAATTAAAGGTAGAGGACTAGCGGGAGGCGGCTCCTACAATGAGCAGTTCTTC. It codes for CASSLIKGRGLAGGGSYNEQFF.

This clonotype was counted many times. The chain has TRBV20-1 and TRBJ2-3; possible D gene TRBD1, 6 bases. The CDR3 is made up of 14 amino acids. The germline CDR1 and CDR2 sequences are DFQATT and SNEGSKA (reference sequence). The germline V and J ends were trimmed by 6 bases and 2 bases, with 15 bases remaining between them. This chain's CDR3 is CSARTGHLTDTQYF. For the CDR3, the DNA is TGCAGTGCCCGCACAGGGCACCTCACAGATACGCAGTATTTT.